These T cell receptor beta chains were read from a single sample in a study of blood T cells in healthy people across ages. TCRdb re-called the 5' RACE reads with MiXCR, one entry per CDR3 protein. The data contain 1.5 million or so distinct CDR3 sequences, about 42% of them singletons. Material: blood. Receptor source: a woman between 18 and 29 years old in good health. CDR3s include the opening cysteine and the closing phenylalanine or tryptophan. The D gene is left open where the match is weak. Size is stated for part of the rows, as once, few or many counts, or as a class when the clone is expanded.

abundance: few
d_gene: TRBD1
j_gene: TRBJ2-7
v_gene: TRBV4-1
CDR3nt: TGCGCCAGCAGCCGCGGACAGGACTCCTACGAGCAGTACTTC
CDR3aa: CASSRGQDSYEQYF

abundance: many
d_gene: -
j_gene: TRBJ1-5
v_gene: TRBV7-9
CDR3nt: TGTGCCAGCAGCTTAACAGGTGACAATCAGCCCCAGCATTTT
CDR3aa: CASSLTGDNQPQHF

abundance: -
d_gene: -
j_gene: TRBJ1-5
v_gene: TRBV12-3/TRBV12-4
CDR3nt: TGTGCCAGCAGTGTGCAGGGAGGGTATAGCAATCAGCCCCAGCATTTT
CDR3aa: CASSVQGGYSNQPQHF

abundance: -
d_gene: -
j_gene: TRBJ1-4
v_gene: TRBV5-5
CDR3nt: TGTGCCAGCAGCTTGAAAGAGGGGACTAATGAAAAACTGTTTTTT
CDR3aa: CASSLKEGTNEKLFF

abundance: -
d_gene: -
j_gene: TRBJ2-7
v_gene: TRBV7-9
CDR3nt: TGTGCCAGCAGTACCCAGGGTCTCAGCTACGAGCAGTACTTC
CDR3aa: CASSTQGLSYEQYF

abundance: once
d_gene: TRBD1
j_gene: TRBJ2-7
v_gene: TRBV28
CDR3nt: TGTGCCAGCAGTTTCGTGGGACAGGGCTACAATGAGCAGTACTTC
CDR3aa: CASSFVGQGYNEQYF

abundance: few
d_gene: TRBD1
j_gene: TRBJ1-1
v_gene: TRBV20-1
CDR3nt: TGCAGTGCTATGGGAGGACAGGGGACGATGAACACTGAAGCTTTCTTT
CDR3aa: CSAMGGQGTMNTEAFF

abundance: few
d_gene: -
j_gene: TRBJ2-1
v_gene: TRBV20-1
CDR3nt: TGCAGTGAAGGGACCATCAATGAGCAGTTCTTC
CDR3aa: CSEGTINEQFF

abundance: -
d_gene: -
j_gene: TRBJ1-3
v_gene: TRBV7-2
CDR3nt: TGTGCCAGCAGCTTAGAGAGGATCTCTGGAAACACCATATATTTT
CDR3aa: CASSLERISGNTIYF

abundance: -
d_gene: -
j_gene: TRBJ2-1
v_gene: TRBV20-1
CDR3nt: TGCAGTGCTGGAGGGGACAGACTCTACAATGAGCAGTTCTTC
CDR3aa: CSAGGDRLYNEQFF

abundance: -
d_gene: TRBD2
j_gene: TRBJ2-1
v_gene: TRBV20-1
CDR3nt: TGCAGTGGCTCCCGCAGGTCAGCGGGGTACAATGAGCAGTTCTTC
CDR3aa: CSGSRRSAGYNEQFF

abundance: -
d_gene: -
j_gene: TRBJ2-7
v_gene: TRBV18
CDR3nt: TGTGCCAGCTCACCTGGAGTGCAGGGGAGCTACGAACAGTACTTC
CDR3aa: CASSPGVQGSYEQYF

abundance: many
d_gene: -
j_gene: TRBJ2-5
v_gene: TRBV29-1
CDR3nt: TGCAGCGTTGAGTCAGCCAGTGTAGGAGAGACCCAGTACTTC
CDR3aa: CSVESASVGETQYF

abundance: -
d_gene: -
j_gene: TRBJ2-5
v_gene: TRBV10-3
CDR3nt: TGTGCCATCAGGGGGTCTTTGGGGGAGACCCAGTACTTC
CDR3aa: CAIRGSLGETQYF

abundance: -
d_gene: -
j_gene: TRBJ2-1
v_gene: TRBV4-2
CDR3nt: TGTGCCAGCAGCCAAGAGGGCTATGGGGCTCAGGGCTACAATGAGCAGTTCTTC
CDR3aa: CASSQEGYGAQGYNEQFF

abundance: few
d_gene: -
j_gene: TRBJ2-1
v_gene: TRBV18
CDR3nt: TGTGCCAGCTCACCACTTGGGCACAATGAGCAGTTCTTC
CDR3aa: CASSPLGHNEQFF

abundance: few
d_gene: -
j_gene: TRBJ2-3
v_gene: TRBV6-2/TRBV6-3
CDR3nt: TGTGCCAGCAAGATGGCAGGTGATACGCAGTATTTT
CDR3aa: CASKMAGDTQYF

abundance: -
d_gene: -
j_gene: TRBJ2-2
v_gene: TRBV29-1
CDR3nt: TGCAGCGCCGGGTCCACACCAAACACCGAGGAGCTGTTTTTT
CDR3aa: CSAGSTPNTEELFF

abundance: few
d_gene: TRBD2
j_gene: TRBJ2-1
v_gene: TRBV7-2
CDR3nt: TGTGCCAGCAGCTTTGGGAGGGCCGGGACTAGCGGGGGTGAGCAGTTCTTC
CDR3aa: CASSFGRAGTSGGEQFF

abundance: -
d_gene: TRBD1
j_gene: TRBJ2-4
v_gene: TRBV15
CDR3nt: TGTGCCACCAGCAGAACCCCGGGACAGGGTTTAAGCATTCAGTACTTC
CDR3aa: CATSRTPGQGLSIQYF

abundance: -
d_gene: -
j_gene: TRBJ2-1
v_gene: TRBV7-2
CDR3nt: TGTGCCAGCAGCTTAGCGTTTGCGGGGGCCGAGCAGTTCTTC
CDR3aa: CASSLAFAGAEQFF

abundance: -
d_gene: -
j_gene: TRBJ1-2
v_gene: TRBV6-2/TRBV6-3
CDR3nt: TGTGCCAGCAGTTCATCCGGGACGGTCCCCTATGGCTACACCTTC
CDR3aa: CASSSSGTVPYGYTF

abundance: -
d_gene: TRBD2
j_gene: TRBJ2-7
v_gene: TRBV30
CDR3nt: TGTGCCTGGAGTTGGGGCGGGGGGCACTCCTACGAGCAGTACTTC
CDR3aa: CAWSWGGGHSYEQYF

abundance: once
d_gene: -
j_gene: TRBJ1-1
v_gene: TRBV20-1
CDR3nt: TGCAGTGCAATACTCAGAGGATCCGTCACTGAGGCTTTCTTT
CDR3aa: CSAILRGSVTEAFF